The clone carrying this T cell receptor (beta chain) appeared a single time. This sample stems from a study of blood T cell repertoires in COVID-19. Clones were read by immunoSEQ multiplex PCR, and TCRdb kept only the in-frame ones, dropping some. The sample records about 92,000 clones, about 70% being singletons. Germline values: CDR1 SGHRS, CDR2 YFSETQ. CDR3 length equals 14 residues. Trimming left V 2 bases short and J 2 bases short, with 9 bases between. The sequence came from a woman aged 60-75 years in a cohort sampled during active or convalescent COVID-19. This chain connects TRBV5-1 to TRBJ2-3, with a weak D call TRBD2 (5 bases). Sequences were obtained from peripheral blood. CDR3: CASSLDYTTDTQYF. CDR3 bases: TGCGCCAGCAGCTTAGACTATACCACAGATACGCAGTATTTT.